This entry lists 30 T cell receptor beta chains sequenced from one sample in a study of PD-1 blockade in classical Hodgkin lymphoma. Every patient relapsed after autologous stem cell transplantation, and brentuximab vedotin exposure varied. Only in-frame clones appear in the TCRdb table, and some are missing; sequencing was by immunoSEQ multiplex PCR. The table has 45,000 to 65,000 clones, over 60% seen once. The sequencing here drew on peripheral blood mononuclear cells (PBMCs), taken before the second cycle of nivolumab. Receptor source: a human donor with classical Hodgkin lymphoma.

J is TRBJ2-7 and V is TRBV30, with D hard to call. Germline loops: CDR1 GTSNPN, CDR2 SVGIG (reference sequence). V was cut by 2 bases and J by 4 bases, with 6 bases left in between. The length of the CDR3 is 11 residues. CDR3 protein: CAWSPLYEQYF. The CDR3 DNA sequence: TGTGCCTGGAGTCCCCTTTACGAGCAGTACTTC.

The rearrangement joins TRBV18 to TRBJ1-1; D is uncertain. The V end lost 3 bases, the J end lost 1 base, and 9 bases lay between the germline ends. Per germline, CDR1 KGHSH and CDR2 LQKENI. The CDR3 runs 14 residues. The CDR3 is CASSPLQQNTEAFF. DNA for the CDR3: TGTGCCAGCTCACCGCTACAGCAGAACACTGAAGCTTTCTTT. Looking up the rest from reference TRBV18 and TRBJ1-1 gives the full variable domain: NAGVMQNPRHLVRRRGQEARLRCSPMKGHSHVYWYRQLPEEGLKFMVYLQKENIIDESGMPKERFSAEFPKEGPSILRIQQVVRGDSAAYFCASSPLQQNTEAFFGQGTRLTVV.

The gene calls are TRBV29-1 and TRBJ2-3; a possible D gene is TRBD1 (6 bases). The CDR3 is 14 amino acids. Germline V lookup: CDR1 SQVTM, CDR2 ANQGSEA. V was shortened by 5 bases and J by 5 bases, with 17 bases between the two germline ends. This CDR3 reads CSVYFRGSGDTQYF. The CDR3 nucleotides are TGCAGCGTTTATTTCAGGGGCTCGGGAGATACGCAGTATTTT.

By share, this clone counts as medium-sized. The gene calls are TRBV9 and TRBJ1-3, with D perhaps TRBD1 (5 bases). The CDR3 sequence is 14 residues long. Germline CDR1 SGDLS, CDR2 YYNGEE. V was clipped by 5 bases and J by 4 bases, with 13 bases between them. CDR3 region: CASSGGSAGNTIYF. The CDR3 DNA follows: TGTGCCAGCAGTGGGGGATCGGCGGGAAACACCATATATTTT.

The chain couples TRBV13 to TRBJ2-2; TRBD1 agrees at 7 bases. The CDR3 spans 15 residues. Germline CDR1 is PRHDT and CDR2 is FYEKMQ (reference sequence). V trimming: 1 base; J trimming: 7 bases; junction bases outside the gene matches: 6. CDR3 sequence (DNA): TGTGCCAGCAGCTTAGAAAAGGGGGCGAGCGGGGAGCTGTTTTTT. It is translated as CASSLEKGASGELFF.

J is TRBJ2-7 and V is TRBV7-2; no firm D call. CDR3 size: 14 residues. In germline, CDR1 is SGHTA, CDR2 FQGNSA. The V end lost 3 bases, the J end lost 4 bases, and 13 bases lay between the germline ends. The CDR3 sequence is CASSLIVGGYEQYF. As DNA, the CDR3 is TGTGCCAGCAGCTTGATAGTGGGCGGATACGAGCAGTACTTC. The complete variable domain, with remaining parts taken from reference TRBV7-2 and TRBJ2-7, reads GAGVSQSPSNKVTEKGKDVELRCDPISGHTALYWYRQSLGQGLEFLIYFQGNSAPDKSGLPSDRFSAERTGGSVSTLTIQRTQQEDSAVYLCASSLIVGGYEQYFGPGTRLTVT.

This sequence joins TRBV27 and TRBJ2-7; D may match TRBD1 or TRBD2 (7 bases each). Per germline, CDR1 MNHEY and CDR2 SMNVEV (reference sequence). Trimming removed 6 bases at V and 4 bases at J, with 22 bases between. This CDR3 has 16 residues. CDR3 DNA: TGTGCCAGCAGGGACAGCCAGGGGGGGGGTTGGTACGAGCAGTACTTC. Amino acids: CASRDSQGGGWYEQYF.

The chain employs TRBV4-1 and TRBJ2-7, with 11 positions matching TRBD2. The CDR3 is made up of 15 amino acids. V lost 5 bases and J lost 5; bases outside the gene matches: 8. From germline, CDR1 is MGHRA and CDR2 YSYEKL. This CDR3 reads CASSDRIAGGDEQYF. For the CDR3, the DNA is TGCGCCAGCAGCGACCGAATAGCGGGAGGGGACGAGCAGTACTTC.

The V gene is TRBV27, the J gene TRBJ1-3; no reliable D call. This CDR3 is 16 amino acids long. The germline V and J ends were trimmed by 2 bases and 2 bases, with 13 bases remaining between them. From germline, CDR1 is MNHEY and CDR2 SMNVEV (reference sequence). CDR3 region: CASSLGPTPPGNTIYF. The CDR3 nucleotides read TGTGCCAGCAGTTTAGGTCCAACGCCGCCTGGAAACACCATATATTTT.

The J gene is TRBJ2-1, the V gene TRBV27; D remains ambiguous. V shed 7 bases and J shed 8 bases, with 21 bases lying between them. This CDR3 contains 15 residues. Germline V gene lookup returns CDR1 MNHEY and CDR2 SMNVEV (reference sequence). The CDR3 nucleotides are TGTGCCAGCACCTTACAGCCCTCACCGATCCATGAGCAGTTCTTC. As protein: CASTLQPSPIHEQFF.

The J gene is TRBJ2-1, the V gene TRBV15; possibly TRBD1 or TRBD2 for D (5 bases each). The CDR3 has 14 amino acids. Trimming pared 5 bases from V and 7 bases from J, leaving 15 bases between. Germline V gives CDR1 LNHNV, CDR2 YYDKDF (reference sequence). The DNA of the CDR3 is TGTGCCACCAGCGATCGGGACCCCCCGAATGAGCAGTTCTTC. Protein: CATSDRDPPNEQFF.

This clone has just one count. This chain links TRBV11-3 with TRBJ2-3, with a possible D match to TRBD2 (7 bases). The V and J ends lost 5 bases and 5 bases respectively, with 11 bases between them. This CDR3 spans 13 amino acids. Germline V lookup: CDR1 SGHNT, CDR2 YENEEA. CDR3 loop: CASSRRGRDTQYF. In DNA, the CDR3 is TGTGCCAGCAGCCGGCGGGGGCGAGATACGCAGTATTTT.

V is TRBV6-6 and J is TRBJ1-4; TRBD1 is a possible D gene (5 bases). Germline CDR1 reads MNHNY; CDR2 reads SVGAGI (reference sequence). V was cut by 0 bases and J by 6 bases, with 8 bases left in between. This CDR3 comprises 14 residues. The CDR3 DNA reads TGTGCCAGCAGTTACTCGCTCAGGGATGAAAAACTGTTTTTT. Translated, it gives CASSYSLRDEKLFF.

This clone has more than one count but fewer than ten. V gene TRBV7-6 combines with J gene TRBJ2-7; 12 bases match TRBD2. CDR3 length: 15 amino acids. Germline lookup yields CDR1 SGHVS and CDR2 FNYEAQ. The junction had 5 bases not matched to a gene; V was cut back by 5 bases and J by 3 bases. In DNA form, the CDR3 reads TGTGCCAGCAGCCGACTAGCGGGGGAATTCTACGAGCAGTACTTC. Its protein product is CASSRLAGEFYEQYF.

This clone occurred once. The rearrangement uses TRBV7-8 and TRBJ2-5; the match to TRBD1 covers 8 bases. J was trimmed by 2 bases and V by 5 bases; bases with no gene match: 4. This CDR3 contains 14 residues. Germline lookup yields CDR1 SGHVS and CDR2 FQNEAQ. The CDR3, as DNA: TGTGCCAGCAGCCCTGGGACAGGACAAGAGACCCAGTACTTC. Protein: CASSPGTGQETQYF.

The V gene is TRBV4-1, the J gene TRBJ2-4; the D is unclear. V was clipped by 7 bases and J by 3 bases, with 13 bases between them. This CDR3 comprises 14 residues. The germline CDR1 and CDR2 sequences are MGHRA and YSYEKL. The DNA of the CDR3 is TGCGCCAGCACCCCAGCGTACGGCAAAAACATTCAGTACTTC. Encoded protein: CASTPAYGKNIQYF.

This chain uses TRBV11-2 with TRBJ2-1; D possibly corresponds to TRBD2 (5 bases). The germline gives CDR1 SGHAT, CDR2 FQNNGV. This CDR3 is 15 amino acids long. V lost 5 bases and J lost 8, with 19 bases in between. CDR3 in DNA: TGTGCCAGCAGCATCCTACCCCCTACTAGTTATGAGCAGTTCTTC. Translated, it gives CASSILPPTSYEQFF.

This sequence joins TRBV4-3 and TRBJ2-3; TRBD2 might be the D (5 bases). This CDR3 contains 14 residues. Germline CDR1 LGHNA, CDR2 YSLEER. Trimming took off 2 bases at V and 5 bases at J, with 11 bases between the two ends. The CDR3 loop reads CASSQRTLVDTQYF. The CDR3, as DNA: TGCGCCAGCAGCCAACGGACTCTCGTAGATACGCAGTATTTT.

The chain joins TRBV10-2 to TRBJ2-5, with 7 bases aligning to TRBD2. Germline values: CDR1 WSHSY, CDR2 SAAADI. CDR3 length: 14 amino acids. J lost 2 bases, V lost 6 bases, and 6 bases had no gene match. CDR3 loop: CASSNLGLQETQYF. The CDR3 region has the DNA TGCGCCAGCAGCAATTTGGGACTACAAGAGACCCAGTACTTC.

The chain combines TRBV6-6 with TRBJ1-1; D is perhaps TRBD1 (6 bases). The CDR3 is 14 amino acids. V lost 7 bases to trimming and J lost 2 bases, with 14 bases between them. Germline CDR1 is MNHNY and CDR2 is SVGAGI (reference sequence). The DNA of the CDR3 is TGTGCCAGCAACATCGGACAGAGAAACACTGAAGCTTTCTTT. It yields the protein CASNIGQRNTEAFF.

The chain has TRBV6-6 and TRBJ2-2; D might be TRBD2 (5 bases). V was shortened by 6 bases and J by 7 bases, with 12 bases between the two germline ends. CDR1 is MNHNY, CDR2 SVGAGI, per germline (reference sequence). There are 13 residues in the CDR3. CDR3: CASRPGLFGELFF. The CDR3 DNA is TGTGCCAGCAGACCCGGACTTTTCGGGGAGCTGTTTTTT.

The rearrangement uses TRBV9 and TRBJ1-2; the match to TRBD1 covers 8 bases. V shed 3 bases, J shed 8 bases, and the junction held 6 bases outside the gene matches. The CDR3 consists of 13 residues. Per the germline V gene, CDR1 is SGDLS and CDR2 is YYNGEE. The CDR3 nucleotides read TGTGCCAGCAGCGACGACAGGGGTTTAGGCTACACCTTC. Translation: CASSDDRGLGYTF.

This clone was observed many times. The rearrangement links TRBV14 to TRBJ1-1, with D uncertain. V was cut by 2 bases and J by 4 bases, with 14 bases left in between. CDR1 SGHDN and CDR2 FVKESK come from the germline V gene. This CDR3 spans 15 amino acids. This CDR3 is CASSQRAWRATEAFF. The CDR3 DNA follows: TGTGCCAGCAGCCAAAGGGCGTGGAGGGCCACTGAAGCTTTCTTT. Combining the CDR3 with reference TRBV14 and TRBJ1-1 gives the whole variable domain EAGVTQFPSHSVIEKGQTVTLRCDPISGHDNLYWYRRVMGKEIKFLLHFVKESKQDESGMPNNRFLAERTGGTYSTLKVQPAELEDSGVYFCASSQRAWRATEAFFGQGTRLTVV.

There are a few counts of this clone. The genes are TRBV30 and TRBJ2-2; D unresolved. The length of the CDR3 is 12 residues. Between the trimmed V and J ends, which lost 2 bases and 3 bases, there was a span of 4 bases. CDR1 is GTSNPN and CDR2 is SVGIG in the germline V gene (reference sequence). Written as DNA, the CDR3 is TGTGCCTGGAGTCCCGACACCGGGGAGCTGTTTTTT. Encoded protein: CAWSPDTGELFF.

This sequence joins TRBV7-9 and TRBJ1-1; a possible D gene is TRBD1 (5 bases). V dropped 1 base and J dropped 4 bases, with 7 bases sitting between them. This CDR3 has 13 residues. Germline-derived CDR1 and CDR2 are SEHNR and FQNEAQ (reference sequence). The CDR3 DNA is TGTGCCAGCAGCTTAGGGGACCCCACTGAAGCTTTCTTT. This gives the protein CASSLGDPTEAFF.

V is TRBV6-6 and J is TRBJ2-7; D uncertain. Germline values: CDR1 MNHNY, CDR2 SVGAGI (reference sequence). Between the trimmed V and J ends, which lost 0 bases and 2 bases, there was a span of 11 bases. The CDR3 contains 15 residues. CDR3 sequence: CASSYSSDPTYEQYF. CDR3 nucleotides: TGTGCCAGCAGTTACTCGTCTGACCCCACCTACGAGCAGTACTTC.

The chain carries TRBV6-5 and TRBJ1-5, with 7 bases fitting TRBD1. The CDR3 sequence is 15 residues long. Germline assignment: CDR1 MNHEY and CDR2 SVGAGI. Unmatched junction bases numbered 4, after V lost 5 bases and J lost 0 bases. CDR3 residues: CASSPGGGSNQPQHF. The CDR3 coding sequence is TGTGCCAGCAGTCCAGGGGGGGGTAGCAATCAGCCCCAGCATTTT.

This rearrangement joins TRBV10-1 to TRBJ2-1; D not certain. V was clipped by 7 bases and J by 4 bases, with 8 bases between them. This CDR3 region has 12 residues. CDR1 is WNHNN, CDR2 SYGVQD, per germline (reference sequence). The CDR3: CASTRDYNEQFF. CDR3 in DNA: TGCGCCAGCACCAGAGATTACAATGAGCAGTTCTTC.

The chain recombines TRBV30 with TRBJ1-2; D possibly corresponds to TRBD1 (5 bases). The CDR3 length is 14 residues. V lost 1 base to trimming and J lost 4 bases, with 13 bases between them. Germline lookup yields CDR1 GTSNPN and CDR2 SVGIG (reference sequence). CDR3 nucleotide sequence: TGTGCCTGGAGTGGACAGTGGTTGGGCTATGGCTACACCTTC. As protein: CAWSGQWLGYGYTF. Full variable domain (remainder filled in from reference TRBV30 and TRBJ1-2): SQTIHQWPATLVQPVGSPLSLECTVEGTSNPNLYWYRQAAGRGLQLLFYSVGIGQISSEVPQNLSASRPQDRQFILSSKKLLLSDSGFYLCAWSGQWLGYGYTFGSGTRLTVV.

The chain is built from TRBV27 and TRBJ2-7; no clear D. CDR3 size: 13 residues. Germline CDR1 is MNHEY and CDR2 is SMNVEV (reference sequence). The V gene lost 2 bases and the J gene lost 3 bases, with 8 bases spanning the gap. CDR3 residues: CASSLRVSYEQYF. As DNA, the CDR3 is TGTGCCAGCAGTTTACGGGTCAGCTACGAGCAGTACTTC.